This paragraph covers one T cell receptor (beta chain) sequence. All donors were healthy Caucasians. These data are taken from a study of identical twins. The CDR3 extends over 18 amino acids. CDR1 SGHAT and CDR2 FQDESV come from the germline V gene (reference sequence). V shed 6 bases, J shed 1 base, and the junction held 9 bases outside the gene matches. TCRdb analysed the 5' RACE reads with MiXCR anew, one entry per CDR3 protein. Of about 810,000 distinct CDR3 sequences in the sample, about 12% were seen once. The same data also went into a second study, on yellow fever vaccine responses in identical twins. As that study records: Twins' T cell vaccine responses reportedly looked partly convergent, partly personalized.

The rearrangement joins TRBV11-1 to TRBJ2-1; 13 bases are a match to TRBD2. The sequence was collected from a woman between 18 and 29 years old in good health. Sequenced sample: PBMCs. The CDR3 here is CASRPAPGLAGSYNEQFF. The CDR3 DNA sequence: TGTGCCAGCAGACCAGCACCGGGACTAGCGGGATCCTACAATGAGCAGTTCTTC.